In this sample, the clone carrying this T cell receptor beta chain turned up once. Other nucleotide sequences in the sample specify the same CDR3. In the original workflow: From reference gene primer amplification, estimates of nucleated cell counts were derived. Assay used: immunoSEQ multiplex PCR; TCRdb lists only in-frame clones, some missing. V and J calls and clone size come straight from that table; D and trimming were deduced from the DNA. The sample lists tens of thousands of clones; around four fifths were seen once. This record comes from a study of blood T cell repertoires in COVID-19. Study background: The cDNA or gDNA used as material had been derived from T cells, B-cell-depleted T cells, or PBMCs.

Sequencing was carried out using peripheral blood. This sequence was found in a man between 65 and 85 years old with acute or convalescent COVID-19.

The CDR3 region is CASSPGLAGGQETQYF. The DNA for the CDR3 is TGTGCCAGCAGCCCGGGACTAGCGGGGGGCCAAGAGACCCAGTACTTC. The V gene is TRBV5-4, the J gene TRBJ2-5; 15 nucleotides align to TRBD2. Germline CDR1 reads SGHNT; CDR2 reads YYREEE (reference sequence). The V gene end was trimmed by 4 bases and the J gene end by 1 base; junction bases not matched to a gene: 2. The CDR3 runs 16 residues. Using reference TRBV5-4 and TRBJ2-5 for the parts outside the CDR3, the full variable domain is ETGVTQSPTHLIKTRGQQVTLRCSSQSGHNTVSWYQQALGQGPQFIFQYYREEENGRGNFPPRFSGLQFPNYSSELNVNALELDDSALYLCASSPGLAGGQETQYFGPGTRLLVL.